Below, 29 T cell receptor beta chains from the same sample are listed, as sequenced in a study of T-cell reconstitution after alpha-beta-depleted transplantation in children (TCRdb year 2016). Library creation used PCR. Sequencing was performed on an Illumina HiSeq 2500. To normalize quantification of the TCRbeta repertoire, the TCR libraries were built with molecular barcoding that relied on unique molecular identifiers. The public reads were reanalyzed by TCRdb: fastp trimming at Q25, MiXCR alignment, in-frame beta chains only. Each entry is one CDR3 protein sequence, shown with its most common DNA and genes. For this sample the table gives roughly 180,000 distinct CDR3 sequences, of which more than 12% were detected only once. In total, the top ten clones hold roughly 13% of the sample. The source was PBMCs from the stem cell graft donor, collected from the stem cell graft. Receptors originate from a human donor who donated a stem cell graft to a child with acute lymphoblastic leukemia.

This clonotype was seen repeatedly, ten times or more. CDR3 nucleotides: TGTGCCAGCAGTTGGTCTGACGATACGCAGTATTTT. Its protein is CASSWSDDTQYF. The rearrangement joins TRBV12-3 or TRBV12-4 to TRBJ2-3; no clear D gene. This CDR3 spans 12 amino acids. Trimming left V 4 bases short and J 6 bases short, with 8 bases between.

At least ten counts were recorded for this clonotype. CDR3 sequence (DNA): TGTGCCAGCAGTTACAGCGGGAGGGTGGAGACCCAGTACTTC. Its translation is CASSYSGRVETQYF. The rearrangement links TRBV6-5 to TRBJ2-5; 10 bases align to TRBD2. CDR1 and CDR2 from the germline V gene are MNHEY and SVGAGI. This CDR3 is 14 amino acids long. V lost 2 bases, J lost 5 bases, and 2 bases stayed unmatched.

Points on this clonotype: This sequence may be a read error, since a much larger clone differs from it by one base. The chain is built from TRBV12-3 or TRBV12-4 and TRBJ2-7; 7 positions agree with TRBD2. The CDR3 spans 13 residues. With 5 bases clipped from V and 5 bases from J, the junction kept 6 bases outside the gene matches. As DNA, the CDR3 is TGTGCCAGCAGTCCCCTAGCGGAAGACGAGCAGTACTTC. Residues: CASSPLAEDEQYF.

The rearrangement links TRBV7-9 to TRBJ1-2, with D uncertain. This CDR3 contains 12 residues. V gave up 5 bases and J gave up 2 bases, with 6 bases separating them. Germline V gene lookup returns CDR1 SEHNR and CDR2 FQNEAQ (reference sequence). Here the CDR3 DNA reads TGTGCCAGCAGCACTGAAAACTATGGCTACACCTTC. This translates into CASSTENYGYTF. The full variable domain, completed using reference TRBV7-9 and TRBJ1-2, is DTGVSQNPRHKITKRGQNVTFRCDPISEHNRLYWYRQTLGQGPEFLTYFQNEAQLEKSRLLSDRFSAERPKGSFSTLEIQRTEQGDSAMYLCASSTENYGYTFGSGTRLTVV.

Many counts were recorded for this clonotype. The chain joins TRBV20-1 to TRBJ1-4; 10 nucleotides agree with TRBD1. The germline CDR1 and CDR2 sequences are DFQATT and SNEGSKA (reference sequence). The CDR3 runs 13 residues. With V trimmed by 4 bases and J by 8 bases, 4 bases remained unmatched. DNA for the CDR3: TGCAGTGCTAAGGACAGGGGGAGGGAAAAACTGTTTTTT. Translating gives CSAKDRGREKLFF.

This clonotype has a handful of counts. This chain connects TRBV5-1 to TRBJ2-5; 12 bases are a match to TRBD1. The ends lost 4 bases at V and 4 bases at J; junction bases unmatched: 5. The CDR3 extends over 15 amino acids. CDR1 and CDR2 from the germline V gene are SGHRS and YFSETQ. The CDR3 DNA follows: TGCGCCAGCAGCCGGGACAGGGGGCTTGGAGAGACCCAGTACTTC. Amino acids: CASSRDRGLGETQYF.

This clonotype was detected many times. The rearrangement joins TRBV12-3 or TRBV12-4 to TRBJ1-5; possibly TRBD1 for D (5 bases). The V end was cut by 9 bases, the J end by 3 bases, with 15 bases between. The CDR3 consists of 14 residues. The CDR3 DNA reads TGTGCCAGTTCGAGGGGACCCATCAATCAGCCCCAGCATTTT. As protein: CASSRGPINQPQHF.

V is TRBV24-1 and J is TRBJ2-1, with D unresolved. CDR1 and CDR2 from the germline V gene are KGHDR and SFDVKD. Trimming pared 6 bases from V and 5 bases from J, leaving 7 bases between. The CDR3 is made up of 12 amino acids. The DNA of the CDR3 is TGTGCCACCAGTCGAGGAAACAATGAGCAGTTCTTC. Protein: CATSRGNNEQFF.

Many counts were recorded for this clonotype. The chain employs TRBV6-5 and TRBJ2-7; perhaps TRBD2 as D (6 bases). V shed 4 bases and J shed 1 base, with 17 bases lying between them. From germline, CDR1 is MNHEY and CDR2 SVGAGI. The CDR3 length is 16 residues. The CDR3 reads CASSSRTNRGSYEQYF. CDR3 DNA sequence: TGTGCCAGCAGTTCGCGGACAAACCGGGGGTCCTACGAGCAGTACTTC.

A note on this clonotype: This may be a read error, as it is one base from a much larger clone. V and J are TRBV5-5 and TRBJ2-1; D not certain. CDR3 length: 15 residues. The germline CDR1 and CDR2 sequences are SGHKS and YYEKEE (reference sequence). The CDR3 coding sequence is TGTGCCAGCAGCTCCGTTTTGGGGTCCTACAATGAGCGGTTCTTC. This sequence encodes CASSSVLGSYNERFF.

The table lists this clonotype with many counts. The chain uses TRBV29-1 and TRBJ2-5, with D unresolved. The V gene's germline CDR1 is SQVTM and CDR2 ANQGSEA. Trimming cost V 6 bases and J 4 bases, with 15 bases left between them. The CDR3 totals 13 residues. The CDR3 DNA follows: TGCAGCGTCCGGGCATCCGGGCTAGAGACCCAGTACTTC. This gives the protein CSVRASGLETQYF.

This clonotype was picked up a small number of times. The chain links TRBV27 to TRBJ2-6; TRBD1 is a possible D gene (5 bases). The CDR3 spans 17 residues. Trimming shortened V by 6 bases and J by 1 base, and 16 bases separated the two germline ends. The germline V gene has CDR1 MNHEY and CDR2 SMNVEV (reference sequence). This CDR3 is CASSHGAGLSGANVLTF. In nucleotides, the CDR3 is TGTGCCAGCAGCCATGGGGCAGGGTTGTCTGGGGCCAACGTCCTGACTTTC.

The V call is TRBV12-3 or TRBV12-4, the J call TRBJ2-7; 10 bases fit TRBD2. Trimming at V came to 5 bases and at J to 2 bases, leaving 6 bases not matched to a gene. The CDR3 spans 15 residues. CDR3 coding DNA: TGTGCCAGCAGTCCAAGCGGGAGGGACACCTACGAGCAGTACTTC. Translating it yields CASSPSGRDTYEQYF.

To note about this clonotype: A single base separates this from a much larger clone, so it may be a read error. This chain uses TRBV5-1 with TRBJ2-7; maybe TRBD1 (6 bases). Per the germline V gene, CDR1 is SGHRS and CDR2 is YFSETQ. Trimming stripped 7 bases from V and 3 bases from J, with 20 bases between. The CDR3 spans 15 residues. The DNA of the CDR3 is TGCGCCAGCGGTCCCTACTTTACGGACAGCTACGAGCAGTACTTC. Its protein is CASGPYFTDSYEQYF. Based on the CDR3 plus reference TRBV5-1 and TRBJ2-7, the full variable domain is KAGVTQTPRYLIKTRGQQVTLSCSPISGHRSVSWYQQTPGQGLQFLFEYFSETQRNKGNFPGRFSGRQFSNSRSEMNVSTLELGDSALYLCASGPYFTDSYEQYFGPGTRLTVT.

The rearrangement links TRBV30 to TRBJ2-1; D is unclear. Trimming took 0 bases from V and 12 from J, leaving 12 bases between them. This CDR3 is 12 amino acids long. CDR1 GTSNPN and CDR2 SVGIG come from the germline V gene (reference sequence). The CDR3 coding sequence is TGTGCCTGGAGTGTACCGGCATTAAGGCAGTTCTTC. It is translated as CAWSVPALRQFF. The variable domain in full, completed from reference TRBV30 and TRBJ2-1, reads SQTIHQWPATLVQPVGSPLSLECTVEGTSNPNLYWYRQAAGRGLQLLFYSVGIGQISSEVPQNLSASRPQDRQFILSSKKLLLSDSGFYLCAWSVPALRQFFGPGTRLTVL.

This chain connects TRBV7-8 to TRBJ1-4, with no clear D. With 5 bases removed from V and 3 bases from J, the gap between germline ends came to 10 bases. This CDR3 comprises 14 residues. Germline V gene sequence: CDR1 SGHVS, CDR2 FQNEAQ. CDR3 nucleotides: TGTGCCAGCAGCCCAACCATTCCTAATGAAAAACTGTTTTTT. Translation: CASSPTIPNEKLFF.

The chain carries TRBV11-2 and TRBJ2-1; D call uncertain. This CDR3 comprises 12 residues. Trimming pared 1 base from V and 12 bases from J, leaving 10 bases between. The germline V gene encodes CDR1 SGHAT and CDR2 FQNNGV. This chain's CDR3 is CASSLGGRRQFF. The CDR3 DNA follows: TGTGCCAGCAGCTTAGGAGGTCGTCGGCAGTTCTTC.

A few counts support this clonotype. This CDR3 is CAWKRAGGGEQYF. In nucleotides, the CDR3 is TGTGCCTGGAAAAGGGCAGGGGGAGGCGAGCAGTACTTC. The J gene is TRBJ2-7, the V gene TRBV30; TRBD1 is a possible D gene (7 bases). The V end was cut by 4 bases, the J end by 6 bases, with 16 bases between. From germline, CDR1 is GTSNPN and CDR2 SVGIG (reference sequence). CDR3 length: 13 amino acids.

This clonotype was seen ten or more times. The rearrangement uses TRBV30 and TRBJ2-7, with 9 positions matching TRBD2. The CDR3 is 13 residues long. Germline trimming cut 4 bases from V and 7 bases from J; bases unmatched to any gene: 8. The germline gives CDR1 GTSNPN, CDR2 SVGIG (reference sequence). The CDR3 region is CAWTSGTVEEQYF. In DNA form, the CDR3 reads TGTGCCTGGACTAGCGGGACAGTGGAAGAGCAGTACTTC.

This clonotype was recorded a few times. The chain employs TRBV7-8 and TRBJ2-7; 10 nucleotides align to TRBD2. Germline CDR1 SGHVS, CDR2 FQNEAQ. The CDR3 totals 17 residues. V lost 5 bases and J lost 0; bases outside the gene matches: 10. The CDR3 DNA reads TGTGCCAGCAGCCGACGTGAATCTAGCGGGAGCTCCTACGAGCAGTACTTC. Residues: CASSRRESSGSSYEQYF.

This clonotype was counted at least ten times. V gene TRBV29-1 combines with J gene TRBJ1-1; perhaps TRBD1 as D (5 bases). Deletions cut 0 bases from V and 5 bases from J, with 10 bases between. This CDR3 has 13 amino acids. Per germline, CDR1 SQVTM and CDR2 ANQGSEA. The CDR3 reads CSVEDPGGTEAFF. The CDR3 coding sequence is TGCAGCGTTGAAGATCCCGGGGGAACTGAAGCTTTCTTT. The variable domain in full, with the rest retrieved from reference TRBV29-1 and TRBJ1-1, is SAVISQKPSRDICQRGTSLTIQCQVDSQVTMMFWYRQQPGQSLTLIATANQGSEATYESGFVIDKFPISRPNLTFSTLTVSNMSPEDSSIYLCSVEDPGGTEAFFGQGTRLTVV.

This clonotype was counted many times. This chain links TRBV5-1 with TRBJ1-2, with no clear D. The CDR3 contains 16 residues. From germline, CDR1 is SGHRS and CDR2 YFSETQ. With 1 base removed from V and 2 bases from J, the gap between germline ends came to 15 bases. CDR3 region: CASSLKGRSLNYGYTF. The CDR3 coding sequence is TGCGCCAGCAGCTTGAAAGGCAGATCCCTAAACTATGGCTACACCTTC.

CDR3 sequence: CASSRQGLAFF. As DNA, the CDR3 is TGTGCCAGCAGCCGACAGGGTTTGGCTTTCTTT. The V call is TRBV6-5, the J call TRBJ1-1; 7 positions match TRBD1. The V segment lost 6 bases and the J segment 11 bases; nucleotides outside the gene matches: 6. CDR3 size: 11 residues. From germline, CDR1 is MNHEY and CDR2 SVGAGI.

This clonotype was found many times. V and J are TRBV5-1 and TRBJ2-7, with D maybe TRBD1 (6 bases). Germline values: CDR1 SGHRS, CDR2 YFSETQ. The CDR3 has 15 amino acids. Deletions cut 4 bases from V and 7 bases from J, with 21 bases between. The CDR3 is CASSPSAQGPGEQYF. In nucleotides, the CDR3 is TGCGCCAGCAGCCCTTCCGCCCAGGGGCCGGGAGAGCAGTACTTC.

With regard to this clonotype: This may be a read error, as it is one base from a much larger clone. This chain connects TRBV5-1 to TRBJ2-4; 7 bases map to TRBD1. This CDR3 contains 16 residues. The ends lost 4 bases at V and 2 bases at J; junction bases unmatched: 9. Germline CDR1 reads SGHRS; CDR2 reads YFSETQ. This chain's CDR3 is CASSPEGTATKNIQYF. For the CDR3, the DNA is TGCGCCAGCAGCCCCGAAGGGACAGCCACCAAAAACATTCAGTACTTC.

This clonotype was picked up many times. This sequence joins TRBV29-1 and TRBJ2-2; 11 bases match TRBD2. V lost 6 bases to trimming and J lost 4 bases; unmatched junction nucleotides: 7. The CDR3 length is 15 residues. Germline loops: CDR1 SQVTM, CDR2 ANQGSEA. The CDR3 spells CSVSSGRRGTGELFF. CDR3 bases: TGCAGCGTCTCTAGCGGGAGGCGGGGCACCGGGGAGCTGTTTTTT.

This clonotype was detected many times. The chain carries TRBV5-1 and TRBJ2-5, with unresolved D. The V gene lost 4 bases and the J gene lost 5 bases, with 18 bases spanning the gap. The CDR3 is 15 amino acids. Germline-derived CDR1 and CDR2 are SGHRS and YFSETQ. Written as DNA, the CDR3 is TGCGCCAGCAGCCCGTTTGGCCAGACCCGGGAGACCCAGTACTTC. Its protein product is CASSPFGQTRETQYF.

This clonotype was found many times. This chain uses TRBV11-1 with TRBJ2-3, with 11 positions matching TRBD2. CDR1 and CDR2 (germline): SGHAT, FQDESV (reference sequence). The CDR3 has 18 amino acids. The V segment lost 5 bases and the J segment 0 bases; nucleotides outside the gene matches: 10. The CDR3 here is CASSRKRGTSGSTDTQYF. The CDR3 region has the DNA TGTGCCAGCAGCCGAAAACGGGGGACTAGCGGTAGCACAGATACGCAGTATTTT.

This clonotype was counted at least ten times. This chain joins TRBV6-5 and TRBJ2-7; TRBD2 matches 11 bases. J gave up 6 bases and V 2 bases, and 9 bases lay outside the gene matches. The germline V gene encodes CDR1 MNHEY and CDR2 SVGAGI. The CDR3 extends over 16 amino acids. Here the CDR3 DNA reads TGTGCCAGCAGTTACGCGGCGACTAGCGGGGCCCTCGAGCAGTACTTC. Translating gives CASSYAATSGALEQYF.